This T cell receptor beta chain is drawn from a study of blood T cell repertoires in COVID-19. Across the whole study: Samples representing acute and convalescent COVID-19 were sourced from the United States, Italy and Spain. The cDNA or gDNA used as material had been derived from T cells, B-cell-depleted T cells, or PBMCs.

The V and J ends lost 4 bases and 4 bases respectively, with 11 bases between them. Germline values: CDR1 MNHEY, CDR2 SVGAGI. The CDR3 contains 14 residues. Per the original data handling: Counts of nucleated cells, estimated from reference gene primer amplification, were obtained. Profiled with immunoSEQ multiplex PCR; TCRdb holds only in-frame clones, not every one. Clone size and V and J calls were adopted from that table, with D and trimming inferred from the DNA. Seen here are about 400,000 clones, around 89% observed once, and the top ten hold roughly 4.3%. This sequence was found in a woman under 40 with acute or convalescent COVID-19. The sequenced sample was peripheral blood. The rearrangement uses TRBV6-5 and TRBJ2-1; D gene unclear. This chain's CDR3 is CASSLTDNYNEQFF. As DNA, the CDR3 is TGTGCCAGCAGTTTAACAGACAATTACAATGAGCAGTTCTTC.